The rows below give T cell receptor beta chains drawn from one sample of a study of shared clonotypes between healthy human individuals. The assay was immunoSEQ multiplex PCR, and TCRdb's table has in-frame clones only and misses some. The sample includes about 2 million clones, less than 95% of them seen just once. The sequenced material came from naive CD8+ T cells sorted from blood. The receptors derive from a man in his late teens or twenties in good health. Both conserved end residues are part of each CDR3.

len: 15
j_gene: TRBJ2-1
v_gene: TRBV9
CDR3aa: CASSPSSSYYNEQFF

len: 15
j_gene: TRBJ2-3
v_gene: TRBV9
CDR3aa: CASSDPGPYTDTQYF

len: 12
j_gene: TRBJ1-2
v_gene: TRBV7-9
CDR3aa: CASSPSERGYTF

len: 13
j_gene: TRBJ2-7
v_gene: TRBV10-2
CDR3aa: CASRAGGAYEQYF

len: 14
j_gene: TRBJ2-5
v_gene: TRBV29-1
CDR3aa: CSAGPVLEGETQYF

len: 12
j_gene: TRBJ1-4
v_gene: TRBV10-3
CDR3aa: CAISTGTEKLFF

len: 13
j_gene: TRBJ1-1
v_gene: TRBV6-4
CDR3aa: CASSADTNTEAFF

len: 16
j_gene: TRBJ1-2
v_gene: TRBV19
CDR3aa: CASNTPRDRDFYGYTF

len: 16
j_gene: TRBJ1-4
v_gene: TRBV15
CDR3aa: CATSRSVGATNEKLFF

len: 16
j_gene: TRBJ2-1
v_gene: TRBV11-2
CDR3aa: CASSWAGQSSYNEQFF

len: 16
j_gene: TRBJ2-1
v_gene: TRBV30
CDR3aa: CAWSAVGQGLGDEQFF

len: 13
j_gene: TRBJ1-5
v_gene: TRBV6-6
CDR3aa: CASSPGHSQPQHF